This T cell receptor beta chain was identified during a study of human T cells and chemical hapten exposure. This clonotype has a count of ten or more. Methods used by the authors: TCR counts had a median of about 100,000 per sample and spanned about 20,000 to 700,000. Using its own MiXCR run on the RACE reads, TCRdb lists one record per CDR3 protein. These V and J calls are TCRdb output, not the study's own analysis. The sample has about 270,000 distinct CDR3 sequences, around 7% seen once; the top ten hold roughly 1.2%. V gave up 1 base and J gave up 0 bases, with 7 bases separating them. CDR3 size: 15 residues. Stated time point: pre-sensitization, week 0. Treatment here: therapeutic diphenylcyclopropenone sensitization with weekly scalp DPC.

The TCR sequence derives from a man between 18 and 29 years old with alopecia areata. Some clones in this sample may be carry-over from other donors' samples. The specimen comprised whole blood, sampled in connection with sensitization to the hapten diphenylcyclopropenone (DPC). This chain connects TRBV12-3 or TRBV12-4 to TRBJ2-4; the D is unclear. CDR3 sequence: CASSLDSLAKNIQYF. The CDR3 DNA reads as TGTGCCAGCAGTTTAGACAGCCTAGCCAAAAACATTCAGTACTTC.